The clone carrying this TCR beta chain was counted ten times or more. Its antigen is as yet unknown. This CDR3 comprises 16 residues. The germline gives CDR1 LGHDT, CDR2 YNNKEL (reference sequence). V was clipped by 5 bases and J by 2 bases; unmatched bases: 9. The data were obtained in a study of T cells after yellow fever vaccination. Making TCR cDNA involved 5'RACE template switching, which added UMIs and a universal primer site. TCRdb re-analysed the 5' RACE reads in MiXCR, keeping a single row per CDR3 protein. The table shows about 240,000 distinct CDR3 sequences, with more than 3.5% occurring only once. Findings and limits, study-wide: Shared CD4/CD8 clonotypes were a small share, likely from convergent recombination.

The V and J genes are TRBV3-1 and TRBJ2-7; 10 positions agree with TRBD2. This material consisted of PBMCs, taken 15 days after the yellow fever booster vaccination. The TCR sequence derives from a man aged 18 to 29 who received the YFV17D yellow fever vaccine. CDR3 DNA sequence: TGTGCCAGCAGCTCCTCTAGCGGGGGTTACCCCTACGAGCAGTACTTC. Encoded protein: CASSSSSGGYPYEQYF.